One and the same sample provided the 10 T cell receptor beta chains below, sequenced in a study of cytomegalovirus exposure and HLA in healthy donors. Amplification used 60 Vbeta primers and 13 Jbeta primers. Measured with immunoSEQ multiplex PCR; TCRdb has only the in-frame clones, and not every one. The sample yields 250,000 to 300,000 clones, about nine tenths seen once. Sequenced sample: PBMCs. The source is a girl aged 2 to 9 in good health and CMV-seronegative.

The chain carries TRBV7-6 and TRBJ1-3; the D gene is possibly TRBD1 (6 bases). Germline-derived CDR1 and CDR2 are SGHVS and FNYEAQ. Trimming took 0 bases from V and 5 from J, leaving 11 bases between them. The CDR3 sequence is 15 residues long. The CDR3 protein is CASSLAGAARNTIYF. CDR3 nucleotides: TGTGCCAGCAGCTTAGCGGGGGCCGCGAGAAACACCATATATTTT.

The gene calls are TRBV6-5 and TRBJ2-1; 13 bases match TRBD2. The V and J ends lost 8 bases and 9 bases, in that order; junction bases with no gene match: 7. Germline assignment: CDR1 MNHEY and CDR2 SVGAGI. This CDR3 is 14 amino acids long. The CDR3 region has the DNA TGTGCCAGCGCCGGCGGACTAGCGGGAGTTGAGCAGTTCTTC. Translating gives CASAGGLAGVEQFF.

This clone occurred a few times. The chain has TRBV6-1 and TRBJ2-5; 7 bases are shared with TRBD1. The CDR3 is 13 residues long. V was clipped by 5 bases and J by 5 bases; unmatched bases: 5. Germline V gene sequence: CDR1 MNHNS, CDR2 SASEGT. The CDR3, as DNA: TGTGCCAGCAGTCAGACAGGGTCGGAGACCCAGTACTTC. Its protein product is CASSQTGSETQYF.

This sequence joins TRBV5-4 and TRBJ2-1; D may be TRBD2 (5 bases). Germline V lookup: CDR1 SGHNT, CDR2 YYREEE (reference sequence). The CDR3 runs 16 residues. Trimming stripped 4 bases from V and 2 bases from J, with 16 bases between. CDR3: CASSPRSGSTYNEQFF. The DNA for the CDR3 is TGTGCCAGCAGCCCGAGGTCGGGAAGCACCTACAATGAGCAGTTCTTC.

The chain is built from TRBV2 and TRBJ2-3; 9 positions match TRBD2. This CDR3 contains 15 residues. Trimming cost V 3 bases and J 2 bases; bases outside gene matches: 3. Germline loops: CDR1 SNHLY, CDR2 FYNNEI. The DNA for the CDR3 is TGTGCCAGCAGTGAGTCTAGCGGGGCCACAGATACGCAGTATTTT. It translates to CASSESSGATDTQYF.

The chain has TRBV6-4 and TRBJ2-3; D perhaps matches TRBD1 (6 bases). Trimming took off 0 bases at V and 1 base at J, with 17 bases between the two ends. CDR1 and CDR2 from the germline V gene are MRHNA and SNTAGT. The CDR3 totals 18 residues. CDR3 nucleotide sequence: TGTGCCAGCAGTGACTCGAACAGGGAAGGAGATCGCACAGATACGCAGTATTTT. Amino acids: CASSDSNREGDRTDTQYF.

The chain links TRBV2 to TRBJ1-2; 7 nucleotides match TRBD1. The CDR3 is 18 amino acids. J gave up 5 bases and V 5 bases, and 20 bases lay outside the gene matches. CDR1 is SNHLY, CDR2 FYNNEI, per germline. The CDR3 spells CASSKRDRAQSRFYGYTF. Written as DNA, the CDR3 is TGTGCCAGCAGTAAACGAGACAGGGCCCAATCGAGGTTTTATGGCTACACCTTC.

The chain's CDR3 is CASSPESGGATFF. CDR3 DNA sequence: TGTGCCAGCAGCCCAGAGAGCGGGGGGGCCACGTTCTTC. The V and J genes are TRBV27 and TRBJ2-1; 10 bases line up with TRBD2. Trimming cost V 6 bases and J 15 bases; bases outside gene matches: 11. The CDR3 length is 13 residues. The germline CDR1 and CDR2 sequences are MNHEY and SMNVEV (reference sequence).

This clone was observed once. At one end, the junction sequence differs from germline, possibly due to a read error. The chain has TRBV7-7 and TRBJ2-1; TRBD1 agrees at 7 bases. Germline V CDR1 and CDR2: SSHAT, FNYEAQ (reference sequence). The CDR3 spans 15 residues. The CDR3 is CASSEGPGQYNEQFF. In nucleotides, the CDR3 is TGTGCTAGCAGCGAGGGGCCGGGACAGTACAATGAGCAGTTCTTC. Variable domain in full (rest from reference TRBV7-7 and TRBJ2-1): GAGVSQSPRYKVTKRGQDVTLRCDPISSHATLYWYQQALGQGPEFLTYFNYEAQPDKSGLPSDRFSAERPEGSISTLTIQRTEQRDSAMYRCASSEGPGQYNEQFFGPGTRLTVL.

The chain employs TRBV11-2 and TRBJ1-1; no definite D call. CDR3 length equals 13 residues. CDR1 is SGHAT, CDR2 FQNNGV, per germline. V lost 8 bases, J lost 1 base, and 11 bases lay in between. Written as DNA, the CDR3 is TGTGCCAGCTCCGGAGTAAAGAACACTGAAGCTTTCTTT. This sequence encodes CASSGVKNTEAFF.